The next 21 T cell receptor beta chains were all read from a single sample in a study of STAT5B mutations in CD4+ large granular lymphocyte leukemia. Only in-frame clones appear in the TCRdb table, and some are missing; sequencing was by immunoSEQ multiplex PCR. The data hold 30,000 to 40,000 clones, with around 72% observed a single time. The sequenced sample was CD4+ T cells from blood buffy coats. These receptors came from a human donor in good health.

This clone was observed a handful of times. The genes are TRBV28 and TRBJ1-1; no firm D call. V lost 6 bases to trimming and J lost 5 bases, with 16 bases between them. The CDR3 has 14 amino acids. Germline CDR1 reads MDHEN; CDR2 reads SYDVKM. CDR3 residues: CASRTPNGATEAFF. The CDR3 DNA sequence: TGTGCCAGCAGGACGCCTAATGGTGCGACTGAAGCTTTCTTT.

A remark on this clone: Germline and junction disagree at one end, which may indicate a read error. CDR3 sequence (DNA): TGTGCCAGCAGTTTAGTAGGGGGCAGTTCGACAGATACGCAGTATTTT. This translates into CASSLVGGSSTDTQYF. This chain connects TRBV11-3 to TRBJ2-3; 7 bases are shared with TRBD1. Germline V lookup: CDR1 SGHNT, CDR2 YENEEA. The CDR3 consists of 16 residues.

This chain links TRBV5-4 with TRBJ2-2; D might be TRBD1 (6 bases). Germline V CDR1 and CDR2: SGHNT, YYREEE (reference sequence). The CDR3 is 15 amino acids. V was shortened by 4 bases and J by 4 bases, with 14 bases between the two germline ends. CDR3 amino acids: CASSPAGRGTGELFF. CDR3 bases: TGTGCCAGCAGCCCCGCCGGCAGGGGCACCGGGGAGCTGTTTTTT.

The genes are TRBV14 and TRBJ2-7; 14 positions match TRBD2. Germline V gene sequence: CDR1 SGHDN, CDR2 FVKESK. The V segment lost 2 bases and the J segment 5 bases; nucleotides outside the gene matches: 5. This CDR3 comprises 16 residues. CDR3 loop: CASSQLGLAGVNEQYF. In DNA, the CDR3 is TGTGCCAGCAGCCAACTGGGACTAGCGGGAGTCAACGAGCAGTACTTC.

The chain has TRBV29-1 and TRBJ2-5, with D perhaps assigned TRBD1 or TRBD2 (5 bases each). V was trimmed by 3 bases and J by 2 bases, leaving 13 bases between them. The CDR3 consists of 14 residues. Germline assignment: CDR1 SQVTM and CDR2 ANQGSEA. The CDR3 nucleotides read TGCAGCGTTGAGGTGGGGGTTGTTCAAGAGACCCAGTACTTC. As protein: CSVEVGVVQETQYF. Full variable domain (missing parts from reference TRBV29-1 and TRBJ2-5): SAVISQKPSRDICQRGTSLTIQCQVDSQVTMMFWYRQQPGQSLTLIATANQGSEATYESGFVIDKFPISRPNLTFSTLTVSNMSPEDSSIYLCSVEVGVVQETQYFGPGTRLLVL.

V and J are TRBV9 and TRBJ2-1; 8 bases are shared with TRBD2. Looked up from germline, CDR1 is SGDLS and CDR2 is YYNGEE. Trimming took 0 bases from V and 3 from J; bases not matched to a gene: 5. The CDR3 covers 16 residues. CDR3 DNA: TGTGCCAGCAGCGTAGGTCGAGCGGGAGTCTACAATGAGCAGTTCTTC. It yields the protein CASSVGRAGVYNEQFF.

The DNA for the CDR3 is TGTGCCAGCAGCCCCATTGTGGGGGTAGAGACCCAGTACTTC. Protein: CASSPIVGVETQYF. The rearrangement joins TRBV7-6 to TRBJ2-5; tentatively, D is TRBD1 or TRBD2 (5 bases each). Germline values: CDR1 SGHVS, CDR2 FNYEAQ. The CDR3 runs to 14 residues. V lost 5 bases and J lost 4, with 14 bases in between. Looking up the rest from reference TRBV7-6 and TRBJ2-5 gives the full variable domain: GAGVSQSPRYKVTKRGQDVALRCDPISGHVSLYWYRQALGQGPEFLTYFNYEAQQDKSGLPNDRFSAERPEGSISTLTIQRTEQRDSAMYRCASSPIVGVETQYFGPGTRLLVL.

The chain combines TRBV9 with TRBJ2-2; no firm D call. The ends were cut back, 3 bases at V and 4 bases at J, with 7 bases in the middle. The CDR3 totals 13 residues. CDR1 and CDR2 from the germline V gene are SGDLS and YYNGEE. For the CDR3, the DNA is TGTGCCAGCAGCGCCCCAGCCACCGGGGAGCTGTTTTTT. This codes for CASSAPATGELFF.

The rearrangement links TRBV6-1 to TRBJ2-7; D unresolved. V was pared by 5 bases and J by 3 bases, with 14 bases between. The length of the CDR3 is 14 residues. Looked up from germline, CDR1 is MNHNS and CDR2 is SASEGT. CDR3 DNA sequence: TGTGCCAGCAGTCTCGGGCCCGATGACTACGAGCAGTACTTC. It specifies CASSLGPDDYEQYF.

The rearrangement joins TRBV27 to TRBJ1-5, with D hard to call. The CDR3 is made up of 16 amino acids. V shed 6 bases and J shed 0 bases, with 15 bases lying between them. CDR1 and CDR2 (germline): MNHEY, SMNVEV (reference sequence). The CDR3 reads CASSPTGQVSNQPQHF. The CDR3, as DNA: TGTGCCAGCAGCCCGACCGGCCAGGTTAGCAATCAGCCCCAGCATTTT.

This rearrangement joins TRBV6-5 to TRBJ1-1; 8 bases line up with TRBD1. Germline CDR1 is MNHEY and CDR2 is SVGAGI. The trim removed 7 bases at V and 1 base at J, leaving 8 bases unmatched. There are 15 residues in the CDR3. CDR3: CASTFQQGGNTEAFF. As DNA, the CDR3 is TGTGCCAGCACTTTCCAACAGGGGGGGAACACTGAAGCTTTCTTT.

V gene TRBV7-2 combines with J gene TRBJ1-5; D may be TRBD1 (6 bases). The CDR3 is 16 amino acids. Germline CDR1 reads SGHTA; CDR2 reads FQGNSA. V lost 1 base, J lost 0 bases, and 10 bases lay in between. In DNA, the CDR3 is TGTGCCAGCAGCTTAGTGGGGGCAGGTAGCAATCAGCCCCAGCATTTT. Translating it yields CASSLVGAGSNQPQHF.

In DNA form, the CDR3 reads TGTGCAAGTCGCTCACTCCGGACAGGTGGCAATGAGCAGTTCTTC. Amino acids: CASRSLRTGGNEQFF. The rearrangement joins TRBV12-2 to TRBJ2-1; the table gives TRBD1 as D, unverified against the DNA. TRBV12-2 is listed as a pseudogene. There are 15 residues in the CDR3.

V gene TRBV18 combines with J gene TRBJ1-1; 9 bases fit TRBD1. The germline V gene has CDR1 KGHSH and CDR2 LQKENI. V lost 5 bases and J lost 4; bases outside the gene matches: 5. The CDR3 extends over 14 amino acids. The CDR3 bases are TGTGCCAGCTCAGCGGGACAGGGTCTCACTGAAGCTTTCTTT. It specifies CASSAGQGLTEAFF.

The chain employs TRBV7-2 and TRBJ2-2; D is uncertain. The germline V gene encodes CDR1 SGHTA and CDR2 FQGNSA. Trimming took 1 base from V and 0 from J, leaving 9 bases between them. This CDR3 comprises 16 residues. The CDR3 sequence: CASSLVAGSNTGELFF. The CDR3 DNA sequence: TGTGCCAGCAGCTTAGTGGCAGGTTCGAACACCGGGGAGCTGTTTTTT.

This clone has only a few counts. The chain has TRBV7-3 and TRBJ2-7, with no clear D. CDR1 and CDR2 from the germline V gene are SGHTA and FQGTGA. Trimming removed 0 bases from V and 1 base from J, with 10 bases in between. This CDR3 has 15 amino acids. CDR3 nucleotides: TGTGCCAGCAGCTTAACTAGTGTCGGGTCCTACGAGCAGTACTTC. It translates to CASSLTSVGSYEQYF.

The CDR3 coding sequence is TGTGCCAGCAGCTTAGGGTCTAGCGGGTCCCCCGGGGAGCTGTTTTTT. Translated: CASSLGSSGSPGELFF. This rearrangement joins TRBV7-9 to TRBJ2-2; 8 bases line up with TRBD2. Trimming took 1 base from V and 6 from J; bases not matched to a gene: 7. The CDR3 consists of 16 residues. Germline V gene lookup returns CDR1 SEHNR and CDR2 FQNEAQ (reference sequence).

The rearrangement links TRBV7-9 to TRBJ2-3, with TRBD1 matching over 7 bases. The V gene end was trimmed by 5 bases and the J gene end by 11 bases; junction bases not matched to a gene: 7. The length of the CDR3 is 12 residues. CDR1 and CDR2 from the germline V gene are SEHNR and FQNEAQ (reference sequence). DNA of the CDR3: TGTGCCAGCAGCCTCCGGGACAGTCTGCAGTATTTT. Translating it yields CASSLRDSLQYF.

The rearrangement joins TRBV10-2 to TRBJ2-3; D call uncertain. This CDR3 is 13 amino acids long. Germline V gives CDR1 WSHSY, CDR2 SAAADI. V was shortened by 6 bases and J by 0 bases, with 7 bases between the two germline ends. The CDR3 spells CASRGPSTDTQYF. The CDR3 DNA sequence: TGCGCCAGCAGGGGCCCTAGCACAGATACGCAGTATTTT.

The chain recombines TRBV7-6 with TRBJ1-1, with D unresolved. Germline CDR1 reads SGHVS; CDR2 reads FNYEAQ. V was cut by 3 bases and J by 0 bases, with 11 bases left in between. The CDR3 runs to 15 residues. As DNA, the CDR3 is TGTGCCAGCAGCTTGACCGGGGTTGTGAACACTGAAGCTTTCTTT. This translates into CASSLTGVVNTEAFF.

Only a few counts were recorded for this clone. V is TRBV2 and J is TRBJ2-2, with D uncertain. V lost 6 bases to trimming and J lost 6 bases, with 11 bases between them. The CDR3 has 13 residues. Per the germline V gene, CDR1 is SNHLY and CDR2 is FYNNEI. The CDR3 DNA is TGTGCCAGCAGGCCTCAGATCGCCGGGGAGCTGTTTTTT. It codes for CASRPQIAGELFF. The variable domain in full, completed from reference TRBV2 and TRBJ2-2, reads EPEVTQTPSHQVTQMGQEVILRCVPISNHLYFYWYRQILGQKVEFLVSFYNNEISEKSEIFDDQFSVERPDGSNFTLKIRSTKLEDSAMYFCASRPQIAGELFFGEGSRLTVL.